Sequencing of this T cell receptor (beta chain) was carried out in a study of neurological immune-mediated disorders. The CDR3 length is 13 residues. The germline V gene has CDR1 SQVTM and CDR2 ANQGSEA. V shed 1 base and J 8 bases; nucleotides not matched to a gene: 5. One entry per CDR3 protein, called by TCRdb with MiXCR from the 5' RACE reads. The sample shows some 47,000 distinct CDR3 sequences, around 17% of them seen only once. This clonotype was counted many times. The sequencing input was PBMCs. The V and J genes are TRBV29-1 and TRBJ2-1; 7 positions match TRBD1. The receptor's source is a man in his fifties or sixties in good health. The CDR3 DNA follows: TGCAGCGTTGAAGTCAGGGGGTGGGATGAGCAGTTCTTC. Amino acids: CSVEVRGWDEQFF.